This T cell receptor beta chain comes out of a study of T cell repertoires in cytomegalovirus infection (dated by TCRdb to between 2018 and 2021). With respect to the entire study: Recently identified HLA-C-restricted CMV epitopes, whose presentation resists viral immunomodulation, were targeted by peptide stimulations together with well-studied HLA-B-restricted epitopes. Donor HLA type was relevant to the analysis, as public TCR beta signatures indicated carriage of CMV infection together with the matching HLA type. General conclusions and limits of the study: In the ex vivo response, HLA-C-restricted CMV-specific TCR beta clonotypes were dominant, and in two of eight donors the single most frequent clonotype came from this HLA-C-restricted group. Cumulative frequency of public TCR beta family members discriminated carriers of CMV infection plus the relevant HLA type in this cohort and an independent roughly 330-donor cohort.

Trimming removed 11 bases from V and 7 bases from J, leaving 17 bases between the germline ends. CDR1 and CDR2, per the germline V gene, are MNHEY and SVGEGT. Taken from cysteine to phenylalanine, the CDR3 has 12 residues. Left in the record is the CDR3 DNA by itself, 36 bases read in frame from the first base. Sequencing took place on an Illumina HiSeq 1500. TCRdb trimmed public reads at Q25 via fastp, called clones via MiXCR and kept in-frame beta chains. When rows share a CDR3 protein, they turn into one entry using the most common DNA and genes. This sample is represented by a few hundred thousand distinct CDR3 sequences; about 33% of them were singletons. Under 20% of the sample is held by the ten biggest clonotypes. Read against the paper, the sample's treatment or condition label means: in vitro stimulation with specific CMV peptide epitopes to enrich CMV-specific T cells. Of note for this clonotype: The antigen it binds to is not known. Per-nucleotide qualities are absent, and no much larger clonotype sits a single base away.

The chain was built from TRBV6-2 or TRBV6-3 and TRBJ2-5; a tentative D match to TRBD2 spans 6 bases. Sequencing used cultured PBMCs, obtained from culture after CMV antigen stimulation. The TCR originated in a human donor in good health (CMV status not recorded). Some clones in this sample may be carry-over from other donors' samples. The CDR3 here reads CAAGQGSGTQYF. DNA sequence: TGTGCCGCGGGGCAGGGAAGTGGGACCCAGTACTTC.